The 23 T cell receptor beta chains below come from one sample, sequenced in a study of PD-1 blockade in mismatch repair-deficient tumors. The assay was immunoSEQ multiplex PCR, and TCRdb's table has in-frame clones only and misses some. Here the sample spans about 100,000 clones, 82% being singletons. The sequenced sample was peripheral blood, obtained around 8 months after starting pembrolizumab. Receptor source: an adult with mismatch repair-deficient cancer.

The V gene is TRBV28, the J gene TRBJ2-1; D is uncertain. The germline V gene encodes CDR1 MDHEN and CDR2 SYDVKM. V lost 1 base to trimming and J lost 12 bases, with 10 bases between them. This CDR3 spans 12 amino acids. This chain's CDR3 is CASSLYVQGQFF. CDR3 nucleotides: TGTGCCAGCAGTTTATATGTCCAAGGGCAGTTCTTC.

The chain is built from TRBV10-3 and TRBJ2-5, with TRBD2 matching 11 bases. Looked up from germline, CDR1 is ENHRY and CDR2 is SYGVKD. The CDR3 sequence is 15 residues long. Trimming at V came to 8 bases and at J to 5 bases, leaving 10 bases not matched to a gene. The CDR3 here is CAISQVGLAGETQYF. CDR3 bases: TGTGCCATCTCCCAAGTTGGACTAGCGGGCGAGACCCAGTACTTC.

The genes are TRBV11-3 and TRBJ2-7; 8 bases line up with TRBD2. The germline CDR1 and CDR2 sequences are SGHNT and YENEEA. J was trimmed by 5 bases and V by 3 bases; bases with no gene match: 3. This CDR3 is 13 amino acids long. The CDR3 DNA is TGTGCCAGCAGCTTGGGCGGGGGGAACGAGCAGTACTTC. Encoded protein: CASSLGGGNEQYF.

This chain joins TRBV6-6 and TRBJ1-2, with D possibly being TRBD1 (5 bases). CDR3 size: 12 residues. The germline gives CDR1 MNHNY, CDR2 SVGAGI (reference sequence). V shed 7 bases and J shed 1 base, with 7 bases lying between them. CDR3 region: CASKGVNYGYTF. The CDR3 DNA is TGTGCCAGCAAAGGGGTTAACTATGGCTACACCTTC.

The rearrangement links TRBV15 to TRBJ2-7; TRBD2 is a possible D gene (5 bases). The CDR3 is made up of 13 amino acids. CDR1 is LNHNV, CDR2 YYDKDF, per germline (reference sequence). V gave up 5 bases and J gave up 5 bases, with 13 bases separating them. The CDR3 DNA is TGTGCCACCAGCCTTACGGGGTCCAACGAGCAGTACTTC. Translating gives CATSLTGSNEQYF.

The chain combines TRBV6-7 with TRBJ2-4, with TRBD1 identical over 9 bases. TRBV6-7 is designated an ORF whose function remains uncertain. CDR3 length equals 18 residues. V lost 6 bases and J lost 0; bases outside the gene matches: 12. Here the CDR3 DNA reads TGTGCCAGCAGACCGGGACAGGGCCCATGGCTAGCCAAAAACATTCAGTACTTC. Amino acids: CASRPGQGPWLAKNIQYF.

The CDR3 reads CASSPWTSGITEQYF. The CDR3 coding sequence is TGTGCCAGCAGCCCCTGGACTAGCGGGATAACCGAGCAGTACTTC. V usage is TRBV6-6 and J usage is TRBJ2-7; 12 nucleotides match TRBD2. V lost 6 bases to trimming and J lost 6 bases; unmatched junction nucleotides: 9. The CDR3 length is 15 residues. The V gene's germline CDR1 is MNHNY and CDR2 SVGAGI (reference sequence).

The rearrangement uses TRBV9 and TRBJ2-2, with 7 bases lining up with TRBD1. The CDR3 has 19 amino acids. Germline V gene data show CDR1 as SGDLS and CDR2 as YYNGEE. V lost 4 bases to trimming and J lost 0 bases; unmatched junction nucleotides: 15. In DNA, the CDR3 is TGTGCCAGCAGCAACCCAAGACAGGGCGCCCTTTCGAACACCGGGGAGCTGTTTTTT. Amino acids: CASSNPRQGALSNTGELFF.

The CDR3 is CASSLPSPTLAAFF. The CDR3, as DNA: TGTGCCAGCAGCTTGCCCTCACCAACCTTGGCAGCTTTCTTT. The chain is built from TRBV7-2 and TRBJ1-1; D gene unclear. V dropped 3 bases and J dropped 10 bases, with 18 bases sitting between them. CDR3 length equals 14 residues. Germline-derived CDR1 and CDR2 are SGHTA and FQGNSA.

V gene TRBV6-5 combines with J gene TRBJ2-7; tentative D call: TRBD1 (5 bases). Trimming removed 6 bases at V and 3 bases at J, with 12 bases between. The CDR3 covers 13 residues. Per germline, CDR1 MNHEY and CDR2 SVGAGI. The CDR3 DNA sequence: TGTGCCAGCAGCCCGGACAAGCACTACGAGCAGTACTTC. It yields the protein CASSPDKHYEQYF.

V is TRBV7-3 and J is TRBJ2-3; the D gene is possibly TRBD2 (5 bases). Germline values: CDR1 SGHTA, CDR2 FQGTGA. CDR3 length: 15 amino acids. V dropped 0 bases and J dropped 6 bases, with 13 bases sitting between them. The CDR3 coding sequence is TGTGCCAGCAGCTTAACGGCAGGAGGTTCCGATACGCAGTATTTT. Translation gives CASSLTAGGSDTQYF.

The rearrangement links TRBV6-1 to TRBJ2-1; D perhaps matches TRBD2 (6 bases). The CDR3 is made up of 15 amino acids. Germline values: CDR1 MNHNS, CDR2 SASEGT. Trimming shortened V by 6 bases and J by 6 bases, and 18 bases separated the two germline ends. The CDR3 DNA is TGTGCCAGCAGGGGACTTCCTCGGATGGGCAATGAGCAGTTCTTC. It yields the protein CASRGLPRMGNEQFF.

This rearrangement joins TRBV21-1 to TRBJ2-7; the table's D call TRBD2 went unverified against the DNA. TRBV21-1 is deemed a pseudogene. This CDR3 comprises 15 residues. CDR3 residues: CASSKAGSRCYEQYF. The CDR3 region has the DNA TGTGCCAGCAGCAAAGCGGGTAGCAGATGCTACGAGCAGTACTTC.

The V gene is TRBV23-1, the J gene TRBJ1-2; D gene ambiguous. TRBV23-1 is annotated as an ORF whose role is uncertain. Trimming shortened V by 10 bases and J by 2 bases, and 14 bases separated the two germline ends. The CDR3 totals 13 residues. CDR3 sequence (DNA): TGCGCCAAAACTCCGGGAGGGAACTATGGCTACACCTTC. Translation gives CAKTPGGNYGYTF.

This clone was detected only once. V usage is TRBV5-6 and J usage is TRBJ2-1, with 8 nucleotides matching TRBD2. Germline V gene data show CDR1 as SGHDT and CDR2 as YYEEEE. The CDR3 extends over 14 amino acids. Trimming removed 4 bases from V and 7 bases from J; junction bases left unmatched: 7. CDR3 in DNA: TGTGCCAGCAGCCTCGGGACTAGGGGTAATGAGCAGTTCTTC. This sequence encodes CASSLGTRGNEQFF. Together with reference TRBV5-6 and TRBJ2-1, the CDR3 gives the full variable domain: DAGVTQSPTHLIKTRGQQVTLRCSPKSGHDTVSWYQQALGQGPQFIFQYYEEEERQRGNFPDRFSGHQFPNYSSELNVNALLLGDSALYLCASSLGTRGNEQFFGPGTRLTVL.

V usage is TRBV7-6 and J usage is TRBJ2-7, with D perhaps TRBD2 (6 bases). CDR1 is SGHVS and CDR2 is FNYEAQ in the germline V gene. The V and J ends lost 0 bases and 3 bases respectively, with 12 bases between them. This CDR3 spans 15 amino acids. CDR3 residues: CASSLARDGLYEQYF. The DNA for the CDR3 is TGTGCCAGCAGCTTAGCGCGGGACGGTCTCTACGAGCAGTACTTC. Drawing the rest from reference TRBV7-6 and TRBJ2-7, the complete variable domain is GAGVSQSPRYKVTKRGQDVALRCDPISGHVSLYWYRQALGQGPEFLTYFNYEAQQDKSGLPNDRFSAERPEGSISTLTIQRTEQRDSAMYRCASSLARDGLYEQYFGPGTRLTVT.

V and J are TRBV7-9 and TRBJ1-3, with no clear D. The V and J ends lost 5 bases and 4 bases respectively, with 9 bases between them. CDR1 is SEHNR and CDR2 is FQNEAQ in the germline V gene (reference sequence). The CDR3 length is 13 residues. In DNA, the CDR3 is TGTGCCAGCAGCAATGGCTGGGGAAACACCATATATTTT. Translation gives CASSNGWGNTIYF.

The genes are TRBV7-8 and TRBJ2-2, with a weak D call TRBD1 (6 bases). This CDR3 contains 15 residues. The germline V gene encodes CDR1 SGHVS and CDR2 FQNEAQ. The V end lost 1 base, the J end lost 5 bases, and 11 bases lay between the germline ends. Written as DNA, the CDR3 is TGTGCCAGCAGCTTAGGGACCACAGGGACCGGGGAGCTGTTTTTT. Translation gives CASSLGTTGTGELFF.

The CDR3 DNA is TGTGCCAGCAGCTTTAGCTCCTACAATGAGCAGTTCTTC. Its translation is CASSFSSYNEQFF. The chain combines TRBV7-2 with TRBJ2-1; the D is unclear. The length of the CDR3 is 13 residues. V was trimmed by 3 bases and J by 0 bases, leaving 3 bases between them. Looked up from germline, CDR1 is SGHTA and CDR2 is FQGNSA.

The gene calls are TRBV19 and TRBJ2-5; 7 bases are a match to TRBD1. The CDR3 sequence is 16 residues long. Germline values: CDR1 LNHDA, CDR2 SQIVND (reference sequence). The ends lost 1 base at V and 4 bases at J; junction bases unmatched: 9. The CDR3 loop is CASSIVPGQKTETQYF. DNA for the CDR3: TGTGCCAGTAGTATAGTCCCGGGACAGAAAACAGAGACCCAGTACTTC. The variable domain in full, completed from reference TRBV19 and TRBJ2-5, reads DGGITQSPKYLFRKEGQNVTLSCEQNLNHDAMYWYRQDPGQGLRLIYYSQIVNDFQKGDIAEGYSVSREKKESFPLTVTSAQKNPTAFYLCASSIVPGQKTETQYFGPGTRLLVL.

The chain combines TRBV11-2 with TRBJ2-7; tentatively, D is TRBD2 (5 bases). V gave up 7 bases and J gave up 2 bases, with 21 bases separating them. Looked up from germline, CDR1 is SGHAT and CDR2 is FQNNGV. The CDR3 totals 16 residues. This chain's CDR3 is CASILPDGSEAYEQYF. The CDR3 DNA reads TGTGCCAGCATCCTCCCGGATGGTAGCGAAGCCTACGAGCAGTACTTC.

The chain is built from TRBV19 and TRBJ2-1; 8 nucleotides agree with TRBD2. V lost 5 bases and J lost 8; bases outside the gene matches: 14. This CDR3 comprises 16 residues. Germline V gives CDR1 LNHDA, CDR2 SQIVND (reference sequence). As DNA, the CDR3 is TGTGCCAGTAGTGTACTAGGGACTAGGGGGTATGATGAGCAGTTCTTC. Translated, it gives CASSVLGTRGYDEQFF.

This clone was counted ten times or more. J is TRBJ2-6 and V is TRBV7-2; weak D call: TRBD2 (6 bases). CDR1 SGHTA and CDR2 FQGNSA come from the germline V gene. The CDR3 sequence is 16 residues long. The V gene lost 0 bases and the J gene lost 4 bases, with 10 bases spanning the gap. For the CDR3, the DNA is TGTGCCAGCAGCTTAGCGCGGGGTGTCGGGGCCAACGTCCTGACTTTC. This sequence encodes CASSLARGVGANVLTF.